This is a list of T cell receptor beta chains from one sample in a study of monozygotic twins with cystic fibrosis. Only in-frame clones appear in the TCRdb table, and some are missing; sequencing was by immunoSEQ multiplex PCR. The table shows around 30,000 clones, with about nine tenths occurring only once. The source material was blood. Receptor source: a girl aged 2-10 years with cystic fibrosis. Both conserved end residues are part of each CDR3. Each record gives: V gene, D gene, J gene, clone size, CDR3 DNA, CDR3 protein. The D gene is left open where the match is weak. Only part of the rows carry a size: once, few, many, or a class if the clone is expanded.

v_gene: TRBV2; d_gene: .; j_gene: TRBJ1-2; abundance: .; CDR3nt: TGTGCCAGCAGTGGGGCGGCGGACTATGGCTACACCTTC; CDR3aa: CASSGAADYGYTF
v_gene: TRBV7-9; d_gene: .; j_gene: TRBJ1-2; abundance: .; CDR3nt: TGTGCCAGCAGCTTAGCCTCCCGGGGCTACACCTTC; CDR3aa: CASSLASRGYTF
v_gene: TRBV14; d_gene: .; j_gene: TRBJ2-2; abundance: .; CDR3nt: TGTGCCAGCAGCCTTGGGAGGGGGCTTGAGACCGGGGAGCTGTTTTTT; CDR3aa: CASSLGRGLETGELFF
v_gene: TRBV5-4; d_gene: TRBD1; j_gene: TRBJ1-1; abundance: .; CDR3nt: TGTGCCAGCAGCCCACGGGACAGGGTCACTGAAGCTTTCTTT; CDR3aa: CASSPRDRVTEAFF
v_gene: TRBV11-3; d_gene: TRBD1; j_gene: TRBJ2-1; abundance: .; CDR3nt: TGTGCCAGCAGCTGGGACAGGTACAATGAGCAGTTCTTC; CDR3aa: CASSWDRYNEQFF
v_gene: TRBV9; d_gene: .; j_gene: TRBJ1-1; abundance: .; CDR3nt: TGTGCCAGCAGCGCGACGAACACTGAAGCTTTCTTT; CDR3aa: CASSATNTEAFF
v_gene: TRBV28; d_gene: .; j_gene: TRBJ1-1; abundance: few; CDR3nt: TGTGCCAGCAGTTTCGAGGGGAACACTGAAGCTTTCTTT; CDR3aa: CASSFEGNTEAFF
v_gene: TRBV11-3; d_gene: .; j_gene: TRBJ2-5; abundance: .; CDR3nt: TGTGCCAGCAGCTCCTCTCCTCAGGGGGAGGCTCGTCAAGAGACCCAGTACTTC; CDR3aa: CASSSSPQGEARQETQYF
v_gene: TRBV23-1; d_gene: TRBD1; j_gene: TRBJ1-1; abundance: .; CDR3nt: TGCGCCAGCAGTCAACGTGCGGGCCGGACAGGTAGAATGAACACTGAAGCTTTCTTT; CDR3aa: CASSQRAGRTGRMNTEAFF
v_gene: TRBV9; d_gene: .; j_gene: TRBJ2-2; abundance: .; CDR3nt: TGTGCCAGCAGCGTAGCTCAGGACTCCTCGCTGGGGGAGCTGTTTTTT; CDR3aa: CASSVAQDSSLGELFF
v_gene: TRBV29-1; d_gene: TRBD1; j_gene: TRBJ1-1; abundance: once; CDR3nt: TGCAGCGTTGGGACAGGGGAAAGGGACACTGAAGCTTTCTTT; CDR3aa: CSVGTGERDTEAFF
v_gene: TRBV10-3; d_gene: .; j_gene: TRBJ1-3; abundance: .; CDR3nt: TGTGCCATCAGTGATTTTGCAGGGGTTGGAAACACCATATATTTT; CDR3aa: CAISDFAGVGNTIYF
v_gene: TRBV5-6; d_gene: .; j_gene: TRBJ1-6; abundance: .; CDR3nt: TGTGCCAGCAGGAGCTCCTATAATTCACCCCTCCACTTT; CDR3aa: CASRSSYNSPLHF
v_gene: TRBV6-1; d_gene: TRBD1; j_gene: TRBJ2-7; abundance: .; CDR3nt: TGTGCCAGCTGGACAGGGATTTCCTACGAGCAGTACTTC; CDR3aa: CASWTGISYEQYF
v_gene: TRBV7-9; d_gene: TRBD1; j_gene: TRBJ1-2; abundance: once; CDR3nt: TGTGCCAGCAGCTTAATTACAGGGGGTGTCTATGGCTACACCTTC; CDR3aa: CASSLITGGVYGYTF
v_gene: TRBV27; d_gene: TRBD1; j_gene: TRBJ1-3; abundance: .; CDR3nt: TGTGCCAGCAGTTTAACAGGGGGCGGAAACACCATATATTTT; CDR3aa: CASSLTGGGNTIYF
v_gene: TRBV4-2; d_gene: .; j_gene: TRBJ1-1; abundance: .; CDR3nt: TGTGCCAGCAGCCAAAGGGGCCAGGGTGCTGAAGCTTTCTTT; CDR3aa: CASSQRGQGAEAFF
v_gene: TRBV25-1; d_gene: TRBD2; j_gene: TRBJ2-1; abundance: .; CDR3nt: TGTGCCAGCAGTGAACGTCGGCGGGGGGGCATCGACAATGAGCAGTTCTTC; CDR3aa: CASSERRRGGIDNEQFF
v_gene: TRBV27; d_gene: .; j_gene: TRBJ1-1; abundance: .; CDR3nt: TGTGCCAGCAGTTTAGGAGGTGGGACTGAAGCTTTCTTT; CDR3aa: CASSLGGGTEAFF
v_gene: TRBV13; d_gene: .; j_gene: TRBJ2-1; abundance: .; CDR3nt: TGTGCCAGCAGCGCCCGTTTGGGTGAGCAGTTCTTC; CDR3aa: CASSARLGEQFF
v_gene: TRBV2; d_gene: .; j_gene: TRBJ2-3; abundance: .; CDR3nt: TGTGCCAGCCTAGGCCCCGCCCGGGAGAATACGCAGTATTTT; CDR3aa: CASLGPARENTQYF
v_gene: TRBV19; d_gene: .; j_gene: TRBJ2-5; abundance: .; CDR3nt: TGTGCCAGTAGTCGGAGGGAGGTAGGAGAGACCCAGTACTTC; CDR3aa: CASSRREVGETQYF
v_gene: TRBV9; d_gene: TRBD2; j_gene: TRBJ2-1; abundance: once; CDR3nt: TGTGCCAGCAGCGGACTAGGACTAGCGGGGGCTTACAATGAGCAGTTCTTC; CDR3aa: CASSGLGLAGAYNEQFF
v_gene: TRBV9; d_gene: .; j_gene: TRBJ1-3; abundance: .; CDR3nt: TGTGCCAGCAGCGTAGGTGGGGGCTCTGGAAACACCATATATTTT; CDR3aa: CASSVGGGSGNTIYF
v_gene: TRBV14; d_gene: .; j_gene: TRBJ1-2; abundance: .; CDR3nt: TGTGCCAGCAGCCAAGCTGTGTGGCAGGGGATCAACTATGGCTACACCTTC; CDR3aa: CASSQAVWQGINYGYTF
v_gene: TRBV4-2; d_gene: .; j_gene: TRBJ1-4; abundance: .; CDR3nt: TGTGCCAGCAGCCAAGATCGGCCAGGGAGTAATGAAAAACTGTTTTTT; CDR3aa: CASSQDRPGSNEKLFF
v_gene: TRBV5-4; d_gene: TRBD2; j_gene: TRBJ2-1; abundance: .; CDR3nt: TGTGCCAGCAGCTTCTTTCGGCTAGCGGCTTACAATGAGCAGTTCTTC; CDR3aa: CASSFFRLAAYNEQFF
v_gene: TRBV5-1; d_gene: .; j_gene: TRBJ2-7; abundance: .; CDR3nt: TGCGCCAGCAGCTTGTTCACCAATACTCCCTACGAGCAGTACTTC; CDR3aa: CASSLFTNTPYEQYF
v_gene: TRBV7-6; d_gene: .; j_gene: TRBJ2-1; abundance: .; CDR3nt: TGTGCCAGCAGCTTAGGGGCATTGGGGGGGCTATTCTACAATGAGCAGTTCTTC; CDR3aa: CASSLGALGGLFYNEQFF
v_gene: TRBV11-2; d_gene: TRBD2; j_gene: TRBJ2-7; abundance: .; CDR3nt: TGTGCCAGCAGCCCTAGTCCCGCTAGCGGGGGGCCCCCATTC; CDR3aa: CASSPSPASGGPPF
v_gene: TRBV13; d_gene: .; j_gene: TRBJ1-2; abundance: once; CDR3nt: TGTGCCAGCCTGGCACGGGTGTCCGAGGGCTACACCTTC; CDR3aa: CASLARVSEGYTF
v_gene: TRBV29-1; d_gene: TRBD1; j_gene: TRBJ1-2; abundance: .; CDR3nt: TGCAGCGTTACCGGACAGGGGGCAAGGGGCTACACCTTC; CDR3aa: CSVTGQGARGYTF
v_gene: TRBV29-1; d_gene: TRBD1; j_gene: TRBJ2-7; abundance: .; CDR3nt: TGCAGCGTTGAAGATCGGAGACAGGGAACCTACGAGCAGTACTTC; CDR3aa: CSVEDRRQGTYEQYF
v_gene: TRBV21-1; d_gene: .; j_gene: TRBJ1-3; abundance: .; CDR3nt: TGTGCCAGCAGCAAAATGGGATATGAAGACAGGGCGAAAAGAAACACCATATATTTT; CDR3aa: CASSKMGYEDRAKRNTIYF
v_gene: TRBV25-1; d_gene: .; j_gene: TRBJ2-2; abundance: few; CDR3nt: TGTGCCAGCAGGAAGGGACCGAACACCGGGGAGCTGTTTTTT; CDR3aa: CASRKGPNTGELFF
v_gene: TRBV2; d_gene: .; j_gene: TRBJ1-2; abundance: .; CDR3nt: TGTGCCAGCAGTGCTAATGGCTACACCTTC; CDR3aa: CASSANGYTF
v_gene: TRBV5-1; d_gene: .; j_gene: TRBJ1-3; abundance: .; CDR3nt: TGCGCCAGCAGCTTGGGTAGGGTCGGGAACACCATATATTTT; CDR3aa: CASSLGRVGNTIYF
v_gene: TRBV10-3; d_gene: TRBD1; j_gene: TRBJ2-3; abundance: once; CDR3nt: TGTGCCATCAGTGAGTACGACAGGGACACAGATACGCAGTATTTT; CDR3aa: CAISEYDRDTDTQYF
v_gene: TRBV7-3; d_gene: TRBD1; j_gene: TRBJ2-2; abundance: .; CDR3nt: TGTGCCAGCAGCCGGGACAGCTACACCGGGGAGCTGTTTTTT; CDR3aa: CASSRDSYTGELFF
v_gene: TRBV7-2; d_gene: TRBD1; j_gene: TRBJ2-2; abundance: .; CDR3nt: TGTGCCAGCAGCTTACCCGAACAGGGGGCGGTCACCGGGGAGCTGTTTTTT; CDR3aa: CASSLPEQGAVTGELFF